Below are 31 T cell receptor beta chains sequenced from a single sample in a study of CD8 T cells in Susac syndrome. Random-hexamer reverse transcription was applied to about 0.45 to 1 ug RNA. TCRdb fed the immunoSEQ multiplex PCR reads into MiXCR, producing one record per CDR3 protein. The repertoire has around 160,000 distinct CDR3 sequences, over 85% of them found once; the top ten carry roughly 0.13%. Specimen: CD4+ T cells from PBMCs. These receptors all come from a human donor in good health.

CDR3 coding DNA: TGTGCCAGCAGTGAAGTGACTAGCGGGGTCAATACGCAGTATTTT. Translating gives CASSEVTSGVNTQYF. The chain joins TRBV2 to TRBJ2-3; 11 nucleotides line up with TRBD2. V lost 1 base to trimming and J lost 7 bases; unmatched junction nucleotides: 4. The CDR3 is made up of 15 amino acids. Germline lookup yields CDR1 SNHLY and CDR2 FYNNEI.

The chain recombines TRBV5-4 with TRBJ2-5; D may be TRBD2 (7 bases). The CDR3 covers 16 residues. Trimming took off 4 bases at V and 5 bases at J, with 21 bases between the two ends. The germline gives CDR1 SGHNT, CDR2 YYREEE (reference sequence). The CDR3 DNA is TGTGCCAGCAGCCAAATGGGGGGGGCCGGTCCTGAGACCCAGTACTTC. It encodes CASSQMGGAGPETQYF.

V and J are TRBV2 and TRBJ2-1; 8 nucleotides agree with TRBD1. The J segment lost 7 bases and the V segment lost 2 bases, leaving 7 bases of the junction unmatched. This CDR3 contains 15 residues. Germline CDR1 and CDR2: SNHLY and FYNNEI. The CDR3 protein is CASSEQGASWNEQFF. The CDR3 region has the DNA TGTGCCAGCAGTGAACAGGGGGCAAGTTGGAATGAGCAGTTCTTC.

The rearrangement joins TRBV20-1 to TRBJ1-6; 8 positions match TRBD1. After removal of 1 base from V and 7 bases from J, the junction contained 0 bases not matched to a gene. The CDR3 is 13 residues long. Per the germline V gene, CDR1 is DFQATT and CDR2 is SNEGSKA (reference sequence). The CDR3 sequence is CSARGTGNSPLHF. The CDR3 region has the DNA TGCAGTGCTAGAGGGACAGGGAATTCACCCCTCCACTTT.

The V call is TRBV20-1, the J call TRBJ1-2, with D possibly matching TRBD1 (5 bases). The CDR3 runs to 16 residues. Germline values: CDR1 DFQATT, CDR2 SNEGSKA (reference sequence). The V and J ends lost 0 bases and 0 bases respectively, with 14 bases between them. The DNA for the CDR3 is TGCAGTGCTAGAGATGAGGCAGGGAGAACTAACTATGGCTACACCTTC. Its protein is CSARDEAGRTNYGYTF.

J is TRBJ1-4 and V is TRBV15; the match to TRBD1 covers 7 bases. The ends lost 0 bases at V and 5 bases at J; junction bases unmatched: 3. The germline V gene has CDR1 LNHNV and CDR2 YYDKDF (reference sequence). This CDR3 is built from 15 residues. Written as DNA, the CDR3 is TGTGCCACCAGCAGAGAGAGGGGGCAGAATGAAAAACTGTTTTTT. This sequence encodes CATSRERGQNEKLFF.

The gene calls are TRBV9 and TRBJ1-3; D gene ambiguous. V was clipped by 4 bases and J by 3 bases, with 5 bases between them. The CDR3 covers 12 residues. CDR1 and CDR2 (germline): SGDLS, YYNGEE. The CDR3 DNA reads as TGTGCCAGCAGCACCAGTGGAAACACCATATATTTT. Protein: CASSTSGNTIYF.

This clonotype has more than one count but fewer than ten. The CDR3 sequence is CSVDPGTDTQYF. The CDR3 coding sequence is TGCAGCGTTGATCCGGGCACAGATACGCAGTATTTT. This chain links TRBV29-1 with TRBJ2-3; no reliable D call. Germline CDR1 is SQVTM and CDR2 is ANQGSEA. There are 12 residues in the CDR3. V dropped 3 bases and J dropped 1 base, with 5 bases sitting between them.

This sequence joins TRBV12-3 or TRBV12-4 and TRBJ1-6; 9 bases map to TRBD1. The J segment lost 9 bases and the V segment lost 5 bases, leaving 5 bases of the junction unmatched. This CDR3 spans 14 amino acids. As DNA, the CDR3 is TGTGCCAGCAGTCCGACAGGGGGTACTTCACCCCTCCACTTT. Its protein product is CASSPTGGTSPLHF.

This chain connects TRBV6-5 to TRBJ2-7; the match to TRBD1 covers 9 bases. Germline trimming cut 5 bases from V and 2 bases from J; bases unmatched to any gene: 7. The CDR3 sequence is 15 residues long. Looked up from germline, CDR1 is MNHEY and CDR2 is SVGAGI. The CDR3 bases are TGTGCCAGCAGTCCCACCGGGACAGGGACCTACGAGCAGTACTTC. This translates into CASSPTGTGTYEQYF.

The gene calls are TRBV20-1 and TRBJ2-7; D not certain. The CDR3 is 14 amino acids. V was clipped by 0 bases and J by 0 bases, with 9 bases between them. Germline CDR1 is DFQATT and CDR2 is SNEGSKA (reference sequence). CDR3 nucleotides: TGCAGTGCTAGAGATCGGGCCTACTCCTACGAGCAGTACTTC. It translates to CSARDRAYSYEQYF.

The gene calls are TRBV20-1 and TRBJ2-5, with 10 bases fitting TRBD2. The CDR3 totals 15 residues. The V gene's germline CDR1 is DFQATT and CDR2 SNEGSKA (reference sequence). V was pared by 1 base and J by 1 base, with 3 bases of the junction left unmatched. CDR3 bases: TGCAGTGCTAGAGGTGCTAGCGGGGGCCAAGAGACCCAGTACTTC. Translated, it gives CSARGASGGQETQYF.

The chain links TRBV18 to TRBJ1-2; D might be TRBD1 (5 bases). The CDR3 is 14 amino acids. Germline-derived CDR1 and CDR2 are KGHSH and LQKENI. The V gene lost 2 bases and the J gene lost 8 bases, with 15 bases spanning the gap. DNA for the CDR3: TGTGCCAGCTCACCATCCGCAGGGTTGAACGGCTACACCTTC. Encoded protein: CASSPSAGLNGYTF.

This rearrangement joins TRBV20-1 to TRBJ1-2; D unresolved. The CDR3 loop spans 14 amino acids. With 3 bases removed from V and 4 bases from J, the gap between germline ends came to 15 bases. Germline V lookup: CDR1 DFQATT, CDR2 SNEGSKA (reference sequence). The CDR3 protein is CSASKAGSSYGYTF. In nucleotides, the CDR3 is TGCAGTGCTAGTAAGGCCGGATCGTCCTATGGCTACACCTTC.

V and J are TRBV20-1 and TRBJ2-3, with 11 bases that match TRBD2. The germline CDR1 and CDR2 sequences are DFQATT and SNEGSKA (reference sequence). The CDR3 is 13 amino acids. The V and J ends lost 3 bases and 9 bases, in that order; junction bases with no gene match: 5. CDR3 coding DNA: TGCAGTGCTAGGGGTAGCGGGGGGGCAACGCAGTATTTT. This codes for CSARGSGGATQYF.

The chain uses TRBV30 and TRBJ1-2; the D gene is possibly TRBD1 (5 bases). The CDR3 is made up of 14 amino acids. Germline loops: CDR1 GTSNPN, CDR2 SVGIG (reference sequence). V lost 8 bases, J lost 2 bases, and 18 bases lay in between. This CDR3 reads CARYGDGQNYGYTF. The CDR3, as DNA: TGTGCCCGATACGGAGACGGACAAAACTATGGCTACACCTTC.

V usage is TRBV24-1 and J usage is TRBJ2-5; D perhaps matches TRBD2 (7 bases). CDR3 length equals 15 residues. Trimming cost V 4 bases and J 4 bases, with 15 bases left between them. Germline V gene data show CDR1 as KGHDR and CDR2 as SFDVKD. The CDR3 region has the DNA TGTGCCACCAGTGACCCTCGGGGGGCGGGAGAGACCCAGTACTTC. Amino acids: CATSDPRGAGETQYF.

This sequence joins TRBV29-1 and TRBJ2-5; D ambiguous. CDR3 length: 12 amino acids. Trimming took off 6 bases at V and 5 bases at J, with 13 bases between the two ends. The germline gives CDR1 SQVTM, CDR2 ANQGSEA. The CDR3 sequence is CSVSGQYETQYF. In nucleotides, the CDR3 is TGCAGCGTCTCCGGGCAGTACGAGACCCAGTACTTC.

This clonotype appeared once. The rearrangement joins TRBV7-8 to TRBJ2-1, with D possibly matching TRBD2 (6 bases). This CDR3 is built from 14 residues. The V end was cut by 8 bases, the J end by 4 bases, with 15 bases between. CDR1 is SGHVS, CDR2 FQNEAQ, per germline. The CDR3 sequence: CASGRDSFYNEQFF. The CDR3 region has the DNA TGTGCCAGCGGCCGGGACTCTTTTTACAATGAGCAGTTCTTC.

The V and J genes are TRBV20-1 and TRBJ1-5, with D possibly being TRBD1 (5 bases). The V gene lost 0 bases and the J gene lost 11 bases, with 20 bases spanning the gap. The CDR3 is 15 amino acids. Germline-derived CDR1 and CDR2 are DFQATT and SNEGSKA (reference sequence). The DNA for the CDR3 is TGCAGTGCTAGAGAAGCGCTGGGGCGCGGACTATCCCAGCATTTT. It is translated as CSAREALGRGLSQHF.

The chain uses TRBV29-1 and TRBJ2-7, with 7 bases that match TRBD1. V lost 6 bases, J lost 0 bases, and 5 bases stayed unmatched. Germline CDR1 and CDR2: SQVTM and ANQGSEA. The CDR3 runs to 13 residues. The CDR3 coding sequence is TGCAGCGTGGGACAGAGAAACTCCTACGAGCAGTACTTC. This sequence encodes CSVGQRNSYEQYF.

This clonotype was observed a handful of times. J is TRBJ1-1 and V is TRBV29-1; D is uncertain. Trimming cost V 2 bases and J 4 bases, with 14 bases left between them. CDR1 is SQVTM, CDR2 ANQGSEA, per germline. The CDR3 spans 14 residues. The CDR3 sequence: CSVESRLTGTEAFF. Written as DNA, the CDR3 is TGCAGCGTTGAATCGCGGCTCACGGGCACTGAAGCTTTCTTT.

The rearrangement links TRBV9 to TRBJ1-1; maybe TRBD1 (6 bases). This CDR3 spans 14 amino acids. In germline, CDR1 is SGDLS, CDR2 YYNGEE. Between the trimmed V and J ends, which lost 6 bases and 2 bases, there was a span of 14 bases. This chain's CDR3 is CASNKQGGNTEAFF. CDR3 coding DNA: TGTGCCAGCAACAAACAGGGAGGAAACACTGAAGCTTTCTTT.

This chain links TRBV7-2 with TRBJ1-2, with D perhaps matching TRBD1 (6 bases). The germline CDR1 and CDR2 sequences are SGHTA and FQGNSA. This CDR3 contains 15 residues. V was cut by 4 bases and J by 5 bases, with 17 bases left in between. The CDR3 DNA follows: TGTGCCAGCAGCTCACCCCCACAGGGTTCTTATGGCTACACCTTC. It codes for CASSSPPQGSYGYTF.

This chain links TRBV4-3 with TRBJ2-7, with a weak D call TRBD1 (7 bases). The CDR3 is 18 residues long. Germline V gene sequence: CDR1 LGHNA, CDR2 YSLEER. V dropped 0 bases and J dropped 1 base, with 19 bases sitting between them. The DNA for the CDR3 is TGCGCCAGCAGCCAAGATCAGGAGGGGGCCATCAGGTCCTACGAGCAGTACTTC. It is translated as CASSQDQEGAIRSYEQYF.

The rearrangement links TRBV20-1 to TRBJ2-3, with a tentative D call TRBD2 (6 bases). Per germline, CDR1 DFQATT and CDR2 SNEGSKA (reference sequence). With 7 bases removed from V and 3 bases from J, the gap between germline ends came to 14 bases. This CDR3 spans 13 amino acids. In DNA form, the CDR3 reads TGCAGTGTCCTGGGGCGGGGAACAGATACGCAGTATTTT. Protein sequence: CSVLGRGTDTQYF.

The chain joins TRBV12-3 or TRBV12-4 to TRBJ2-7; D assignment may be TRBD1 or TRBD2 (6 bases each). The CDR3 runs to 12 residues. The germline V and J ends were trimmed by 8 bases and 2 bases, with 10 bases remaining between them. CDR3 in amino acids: CASGGQAYEQYF. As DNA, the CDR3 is TGTGCCAGCGGGGGGCAGGCCTACGAGCAGTACTTC.

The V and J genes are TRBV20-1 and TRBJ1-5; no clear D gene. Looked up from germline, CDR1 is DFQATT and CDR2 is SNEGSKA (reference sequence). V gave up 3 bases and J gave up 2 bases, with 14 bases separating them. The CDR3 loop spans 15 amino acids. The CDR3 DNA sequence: TGCAGTGCTAGTGGGAGGGTTGGAGGCAATCAGCCCCAGCATTTT. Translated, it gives CSASGRVGGNQPQHF.

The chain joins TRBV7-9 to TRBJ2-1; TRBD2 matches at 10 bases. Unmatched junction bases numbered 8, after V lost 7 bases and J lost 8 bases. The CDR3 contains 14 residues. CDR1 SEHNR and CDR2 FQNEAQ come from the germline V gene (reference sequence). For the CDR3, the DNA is TGTGCCAGCAACGGAGCGGGGGGGCAGTATGAGCAGTTCTTC. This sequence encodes CASNGAGGQYEQFF. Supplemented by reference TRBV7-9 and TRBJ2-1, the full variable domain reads DTGVSQNPRHKITKRGQNVTFRCDPISEHNRLYWYRQTLGQGPEFLTYFQNEAQLEKSRLLSDRFSAERPKGSFSTLEIQRTEQGDSAMYLCASNGAGGQYEQFFGPGTRLTVL.

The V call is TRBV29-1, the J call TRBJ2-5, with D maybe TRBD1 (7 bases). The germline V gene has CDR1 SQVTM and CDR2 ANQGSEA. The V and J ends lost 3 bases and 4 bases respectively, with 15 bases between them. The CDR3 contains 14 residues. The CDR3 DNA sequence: TGCAGCGTTGAGGTCAGGGGGGCGGGAGAGACCCAGTACTTC. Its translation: CSVEVRGAGETQYF.

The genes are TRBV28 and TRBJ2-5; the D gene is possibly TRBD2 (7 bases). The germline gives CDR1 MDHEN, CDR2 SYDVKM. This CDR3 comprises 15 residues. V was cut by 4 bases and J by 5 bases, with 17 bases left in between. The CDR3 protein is CASSSPRGGAETQYF. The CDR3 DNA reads TGTGCCAGCAGTTCCCCTAGGGGGGGGGCGGAGACCCAGTACTTC.